This T cell receptor beta chain was identified during a study of cytomegalovirus exposure and HLA in healthy donors. V shed 0 bases and J 2 bases; nucleotides not matched to a gene: 5. The CDR3 contains 15 residues. The PCR had 60 Vbeta and 13 Jbeta primers. Only in-frame clones appear in the TCRdb table, and some are missing; sequencing was by immunoSEQ multiplex PCR. The sample has around 180,000 clones; 81% are singletons. This chain connects TRBV5-3 to TRBJ2-7, with 7 nucleotides matching TRBD2. TRBV5-3 is given ORF status, its function remaining uncertain. The sequence came from a man in his late teens or twenties in good health and CMV-seronegative. The specimen was PBMCs. CDR3 in DNA: TGTGCCAGAAGCTTGGCCGCGGGGGAGCCCTACGAGCAGTACTTC. It codes for CARSLAAGEPYEQYF.